This TCR beta chain was captured in a study of CD8 T cells in ankylosing spondylitis. TCRdb redid the calling of the 5' RACE reads with MiXCR, one entry per CDR3 protein. The sample holds more than 150,000 distinct CDR3 sequences; approximately 10% are singletons and the top ten take under 35%. The V end lost 0 bases, the J end lost 4 bases, and 15 bases lay between the germline ends. Germline V gene data show CDR1 as LGHDT and CDR2 as YNNKEL (reference sequence). The CDR3 has 16 residues. This clonotype was counted ten times or more. The chain is built from TRBV3-1 and TRBJ1-1; D gene ambiguous. This TCR was sampled from a male donor with ankylosing spondylitis or in good health (not recorded which). Sequences were obtained from blood, either unsorted or a sorted T cell fraction (not recorded which). The CDR3 nucleotides are TGTGCCAGCAGCCAAGATCGGTCCGGGTGGGCCACTGAAGCTTTCTTT. It specifies CASSQDRSGWATEAFF.